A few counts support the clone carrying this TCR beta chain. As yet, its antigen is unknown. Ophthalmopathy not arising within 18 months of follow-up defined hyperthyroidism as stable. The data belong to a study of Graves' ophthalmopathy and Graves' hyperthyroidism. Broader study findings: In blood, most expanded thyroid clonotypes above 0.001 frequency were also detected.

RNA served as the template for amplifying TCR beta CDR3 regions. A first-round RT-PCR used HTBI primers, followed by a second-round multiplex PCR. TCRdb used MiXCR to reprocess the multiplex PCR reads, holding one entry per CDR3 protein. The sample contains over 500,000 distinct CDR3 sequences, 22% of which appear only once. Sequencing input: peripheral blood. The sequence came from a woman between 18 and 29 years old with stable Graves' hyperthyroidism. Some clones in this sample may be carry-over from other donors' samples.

DNA of the CDR3: TGTGCCAGTAGTAAGAGGAGAGACTACGAGCAGTACTTC. This codes for CASSKRRDYEQYF. The V call is TRBV19, the J call TRBJ2-7, with D uncertain. Trimming removed 4 bases at V and 3 bases at J, with 10 bases between. CDR1 is LNHDA and CDR2 is SQIVND in the germline V gene (reference sequence). The CDR3 length is 13 residues.